Each of the 23 T cell receptor beta chains below was sequenced from the same sample in a study of cytomegalovirus exposure and HLA in healthy donors. 60 Vbeta and 13 Jbeta primers were used in PCR. The assay was immunoSEQ multiplex PCR, and TCRdb's table has in-frame clones only and misses some. The repertoire holds under 200,000 clones, with 60% to 80% as singletons. Sequences were obtained from PBMCs. These receptors originate from a man between 50 and 59 years old in good health and CMV-seropositive.

The chain carries TRBV30 and TRBJ2-7; D call uncertain. Germline-derived CDR1 and CDR2 are GTSNPN and SVGIG (reference sequence). V lost 4 bases and J 2 bases, leaving 18 bases between the germline ends. This CDR3 region has 15 residues. In DNA form, the CDR3 reads TGTGCCTGGACAGACTCAAACCTGCGCGCCTACGAGCAGTACTTC. Translation gives CAWTDSNLRAYEQYF. The whole variable domain, filled in from reference TRBV30 and TRBJ2-7, reads SQTIHQWPATLVQPVGSPLSLECTVEGTSNPNLYWYRQAAGRGLQLLFYSVGIGQISSEVPQNLSASRPQDRQFILSSKKLLLSDSGFYLCAWTDSNLRAYEQYFGPGTRLTVT.

The gene calls are TRBV7-9 and TRBJ2-5; 8 bases are a match to TRBD2. Trimming took 5 bases from V and 4 from J; bases not matched to a gene: 9. The CDR3 is 15 residues long. From germline, CDR1 is SEHNR and CDR2 FQNEAQ (reference sequence). The CDR3 protein is CASSPSGGWLETQYF. The CDR3 nucleotides read TGTGCCAGCAGCCCAAGCGGGGGATGGTTAGAGACCCAGTACTTC.

The genes are TRBV7-2 and TRBJ1-1, with D unclear. Germline V gives CDR1 SGHTA, CDR2 FQGNSA. The V end was cut by 1 base, the J end by 2 bases, with 5 bases between. This CDR3 region has 13 residues. The CDR3 reads CASSLDLNTEAFF. The CDR3 bases are TGTGCCAGCAGCTTAGATCTAAACACTGAAGCTTTCTTT.

V gene TRBV28 combines with J gene TRBJ1-1, with 9 bases identical to TRBD1. CDR3 length equals 15 residues. V trimming: 8 bases; J trimming: 7 bases; junction bases outside the gene matches: 14. Germline CDR1 and CDR2: MDHEN and SYDVKM. This chain's CDR3 is CASDRDRAGGGEAFF. CDR3 DNA: TGTGCCAGCGATCGGGACAGGGCCGGGGGTGGTGAAGCTTTCTTT.

V and J are TRBV29-1 and TRBJ2-4; 10 bases are a match to TRBD1. Unmatched junction bases numbered 12, after V lost 4 bases and J lost 9 bases. Germline loops: CDR1 SQVTM, CDR2 ANQGSEA. CDR3 length: 15 residues. The CDR3: CSVVGQGGPSSIQYF. In DNA form, the CDR3 reads TGCAGCGTTGTCGGACAGGGGGGTCCCTCGAGCATTCAGTACTTC.

This clone was picked up a small number of times. The rearrangement joins TRBV7-2 to TRBJ1-5, with D perhaps matching TRBD1 (6 bases). This CDR3 is 15 amino acids long. The germline V gene encodes CDR1 SGHTA and CDR2 FQGNSA. V dropped 6 bases and J dropped 4 bases, with 16 bases sitting between them. CDR3 residues: CASRTGLGQNQPQHF. The CDR3 DNA follows: TGTGCCAGCAGGACGGGGTTGGGACAAAATCAGCCCCAGCATTTT.

The chain recombines TRBV5-6 with TRBJ2-7; TRBD1 aligns across 11 bases. The germline V gene encodes CDR1 SGHDT and CDR2 YYEEEE. V gave up 2 bases and J gave up 6 bases; unmatched junction bases: 1. The CDR3 is made up of 13 amino acids. CDR3 sequence: CASSFGTGGEQYV. DNA for the CDR3: TGTGCCAGCAGCTTCGGGACAGGGGGCGAGCAGTACGTC.

The chain carries TRBV5-4 and TRBJ1-2; no clear D gene. The CDR3 is 13 amino acids. CDR1 is SGHNT and CDR2 is YYREEE in the germline V gene (reference sequence). Trimming shortened V by 4 bases and J by 8 bases, and 15 bases separated the two germline ends. The DNA for the CDR3 is TGTGCCAGCAGCCTGGTATTTGGTGAGGGCTACACCTTC. Translated: CASSLVFGEGYTF.

The chain joins TRBV19 to TRBJ2-7, with 10 bases aligning to TRBD2. Germline loops: CDR1 LNHDA, CDR2 SQIVND (reference sequence). J lost 3 bases, V lost 7 bases, and 15 bases had no gene match. CDR3 length: 17 residues. CDR3 nucleotide sequence: TGTGCCAGTACCCGACAATCTAGCGGGGGCAACTTCTACGAGCAGTACGTC. It translates to CASTRQSSGGNFYEQYV.

This rearrangement joins TRBV29-1 to TRBJ2-6, with D hard to call. The ends were cut back, 0 bases at V and 0 bases at J, with 12 bases in the middle. This CDR3 comprises 17 residues. The V gene's germline CDR1 is SQVTM and CDR2 ANQGSEA. CDR3 in DNA: TGCAGCGTTGAAGATCGTAGACAATACTCTGGGGCCAACGTCCTGACTTTC. It codes for CSVEDRRQYSGANVLTF.

The chain combines TRBV28 with TRBJ2-3, with 7 bases identical to TRBD1. V shed 8 bases and J 3 bases; nucleotides not matched to a gene: 14. The CDR3 has 16 amino acids. Germline V lookup: CDR1 MDHEN, CDR2 SYDVKM. The CDR3 reads CASGEATGVRTDTQYF. The CDR3 DNA sequence: TGTGCCAGCGGGGAAGCTACAGGGGTGAGGACAGATACGCAGTATTTT. The whole variable domain, remainder taken from reference TRBV28 and TRBJ2-3, is DVKVTQSSRYLVKRTGEKVFLECVQDMDHENMFWYRQDPGLGLRLIYFSYDVKMKEKGDIPEGYSVSREKKERFSLILESASTNQTSMYLCASGEATGVRTDTQYFGPGTRLTVL.

V gene TRBV28 combines with J gene TRBJ1-6, with 10 bases that match TRBD1. Trimming at V came to 10 bases and at J to 8 bases, leaving 5 bases not matched to a gene. The CDR3 is made up of 13 amino acids. The V gene's germline CDR1 is MDHEN and CDR2 SYDVKM. This chain's CDR3 is CATGDRGYSPLHF. CDR3 DNA sequence: TGTGCCACCGGGGACAGGGGCTATTCACCCCTCCACTTT.

The V and J genes are TRBV11-2 and TRBJ1-3; D perhaps matches TRBD1 (6 bases). This CDR3 comprises 15 residues. Germline lookup yields CDR1 SGHAT and CDR2 FQNNGV. V lost 4 bases, J lost 0 bases, and 10 bases lay in between. The CDR3 protein is CASSSGTYSGNTIYF. For the CDR3, the DNA is TGTGCCAGCAGCTCAGGGACATACTCTGGAAACACCATATATTTT.

J is TRBJ1-3 and V is TRBV6-1; D gene unclear. Trimming shortened V by 2 bases and J by 8 bases, and 16 bases separated the two germline ends. CDR3 size: 15 residues. From germline, CDR1 is MNHNS and CDR2 SASEGT. Here the CDR3 DNA reads TGTGCCAGCAGTGAAAGTCGGGCGATGGGAGACACCATATATTTT. Its protein is CASSESRAMGDTIYF.

The chain employs TRBV4-3 and TRBJ2-7; 9 bases agree with TRBD2. The CDR3 loop spans 17 amino acids. V lost 0 bases, J lost 6 bases, and 12 bases stayed unmatched. From germline, CDR1 is LGHNA and CDR2 YSLEER. CDR3 DNA sequence: TGCGCCAGCAGCCAAGATCCGCCTTCTAGCGGGGTTCCCGAGCAGTACTTC. Its protein is CASSQDPPSSGVPEQYF.

DNA for the CDR3: TGTGCCAGTAGTATATCACAGGTTACGAGCTCTGGAAACACCATATATTTT. This translates into CASSISQVTSSGNTIYF. The chain joins TRBV19 to TRBJ1-3, with D possibly matching TRBD1 (5 bases). The germline V and J ends were trimmed by 2 bases and 0 bases, with 14 bases remaining between them. The CDR3 sequence is 17 residues long. Germline CDR1 LNHDA, CDR2 SQIVND (reference sequence).

This clone was detected only a few times. The rearrangement uses TRBV19 and TRBJ1-4; unclear D gene. V was clipped by 10 bases and J by 10 bases, with 25 bases between them. The CDR3 has 15 amino acids. Germline assignment: CDR1 LNHDA and CDR2 SQIVND (reference sequence). CDR3 region: CATHTGRPSHLKLFF. In DNA, the CDR3 is TGTGCCACACATACCGGGAGACCAAGCCATCTAAAACTGTTTTTT.

This chain connects TRBV5-1 to TRBJ2-1, with 16 bases that match TRBD2. Germline V CDR1 and CDR2: SGHRS, YFSETQ. The CDR3 runs 17 residues. The junction had 7 bases not matched to a gene; V was cut back by 3 bases and J by 7 bases. CDR3 sequence (DNA): TGCGCCAGCAGCTCGGGACTAGCGGGGGGGCCGAGGAATGAGCAGTTCTTC. As protein: CASSSGLAGGPRNEQFF.

The J gene is TRBJ1-5, the V gene TRBV6-5, with a weak D call TRBD1 (6 bases). The CDR3 is made up of 14 amino acids. CDR1 and CDR2 (germline): MNHEY, SVGAGI. V was cut by 10 bases and J by 2 bases, with 15 bases left in between. CDR3 nucleotide sequence: TGTGCCACCCGAGGGGGTGCCCGCAATCAGCCCCAGCATTTT. Amino acid sequence: CATRGGARNQPQHF.

There are a few counts of this clone. The chain employs TRBV5-5 and TRBJ1-6; D is undetermined. The CDR3 spans 15 residues. The V end was cut by 8 bases, the J end by 9 bases, with 21 bases between. Germline assignment: CDR1 SGHKS and CDR2 YYEKEE (reference sequence). CDR3 amino acids: CASKIIPASGSPLHF. CDR3 coding DNA: TGTGCCAGTAAAATTATCCCGGCCTCGGGTTCACCCCTCCACTTT.

This chain uses TRBV29-1 with TRBJ2-5; 10 bases map to TRBD2. This CDR3 is built from 17 residues. V trimming: 3 bases; J trimming: 3 bases; junction bases outside the gene matches: 13. CDR1 SQVTM and CDR2 ANQGSEA come from the germline V gene. As DNA, the CDR3 is TGCAGCGTTGATTCCGGGGGCAGCGGGGGGGGCGAAGAGACCCAGTACTTC. This codes for CSVDSGGSGGGEETQYF.

The chain employs TRBV28 and TRBJ2-1, with 9 positions matching TRBD2. V lost 2 bases and J lost 4; bases outside the gene matches: 3. The CDR3 covers 15 residues. Germline V gene lookup returns CDR1 MDHEN and CDR2 SYDVKM. The CDR3 sequence: CASSLSSGGYNEQFF. The CDR3, as DNA: TGTGCCAGCAGTTTAAGTAGCGGGGGATACAATGAGCAGTTCTTC. Looking up the rest from reference TRBV28 and TRBJ2-1 gives the full variable domain: DVKVTQSSRYLVKRTGEKVFLECVQDMDHENMFWYRQDPGLGLRLIYFSYDVKMKEKGDIPEGYSVSREKKERFSLILESASTNQTSMYLCASSLSSGGYNEQFFGPGTRLTVL.

The rearrangement uses TRBV5-6 and TRBJ1-1; D remains unclear. V shed 4 bases and J shed 6 bases, with 16 bases lying between them. Germline-derived CDR1 and CDR2 are SGHDT and YYEEEE. The CDR3 runs 14 residues. The CDR3 sequence: CASSQVHTIAEAFF. The CDR3 DNA is TGTGCCAGCAGCCAAGTACACACTATAGCTGAAGCTTTCTTT.